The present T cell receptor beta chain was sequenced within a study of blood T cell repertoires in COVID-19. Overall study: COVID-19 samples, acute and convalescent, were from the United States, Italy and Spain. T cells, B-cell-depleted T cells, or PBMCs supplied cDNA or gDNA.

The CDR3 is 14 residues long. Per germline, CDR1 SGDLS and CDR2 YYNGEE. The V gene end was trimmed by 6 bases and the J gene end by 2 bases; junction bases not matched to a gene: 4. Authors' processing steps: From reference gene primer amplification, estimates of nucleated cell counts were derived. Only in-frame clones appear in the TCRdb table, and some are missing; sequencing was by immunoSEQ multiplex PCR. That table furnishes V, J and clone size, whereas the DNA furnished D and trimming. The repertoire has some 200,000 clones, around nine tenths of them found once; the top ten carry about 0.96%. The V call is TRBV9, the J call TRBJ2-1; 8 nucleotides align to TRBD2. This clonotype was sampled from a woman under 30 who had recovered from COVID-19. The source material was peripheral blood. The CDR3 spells CASTPGGTYNEQFF. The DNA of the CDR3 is TGTGCCAGCACCCCGGGGGGGACCTACAATGAGCAGTTCTTC.